This TCR beta chain was identified during a study of blood T cell repertoires in COVID-19. The V gene lost 5 bases and the J gene lost 3 bases, with 11 bases spanning the gap. The CDR3 loop spans 14 amino acids. Germline assignment: CDR1 SGHVS and CDR2 FNYEAQ. Using immunoSEQ multiplex PCR, the repertoire was profiled, and TCRdb retains in-frame clones only, with some absent. Here the sample spans 90,000 to 150,000 clones, around 82% being singletons. The sequenced sample was peripheral blood. The receptor was derived from a human donor in a cohort sampled during active COVID-19. V and J are TRBV7-6 and TRBJ2-1, with a weak D call TRBD1 (7 bases). The chain's CDR3 is CASSRQGGYNEQFF. Here the CDR3 DNA reads TGTGCCAGCAGCCGACAGGGAGGCTACAATGAGCAGTTCTTC.